A selection of T cell receptor beta chains follows, all from one sample in a study of blood T cell repertoires in COVID-19. Data came from immunoSEQ multiplex PCR; TCRdb stores just in-frame clones and leaves some out. The sample has a few hundred thousand clones, 86% seen once; the top ten hold about 3%. Sequenced sample: peripheral blood. These receptors were collected from a woman in her 30s with active or convalescent COVID-19. The CDR3 runs from the conserved cysteine through the conserved F or W. A D gene is named only where the DNA matches it firmly. The listing skips clone size in some rows; elsewhere it reads once, few, many or a size class.

v_call	j_call	d_call	clone_size	cdr3_aa	cdr3_nt
TRBV19	TRBJ1-5	.	.	CASSIDQAGVWVQPQHF	TGTGCCAGTAGTATAGACCAAGCAGGGGTTTGGGTTCAGCCCCAGCATTTT
TRBV5-1	TRBJ2-7	.	.	CASSHAGGMLGPSYEQYF	TGCGCCAGCAGTCATGCCGGGGGTATGTTGGGCCCCTCCTACGAGCAGTACTTC
TRBV3-1/TRBV3-2	TRBJ2-7	.	.	CASGWPEQYF	TGTGCCAGCGGCTGGCCCGAGCAGTACTTC
TRBV30	TRBJ2-1	TRBD1	.	CAWSGLDRGGDEQFF	TGTGCCTGGTCTGGGCTGGACAGAGGGGGCGATGAGCAGTTCTTC
TRBV7-3	TRBJ2-5	.	.	CASSPGGAGLETQYF	TGTGCCAGCAGCCCAGGGGGAGCGGGCTTGGAGACCCAGTACTTC
TRBV11-2	TRBJ2-2	TRBD2	.	CASSLVAGGRTGELFF	TGTGCCAGCAGCTTAGTGGCGGGGGGACGGACCGGGGAGCTGTTTTTT
TRBV10-3	TRBJ1-3	.	.	CAISESERAGNTIYF	TGTGCCATCAGTGAGTCCGAACGGGCTGGAAACACCATATATTTT
TRBV24-1	TRBJ2-2	.	.	CATSDLPGRSGELFF	TGTGCCACCAGTGATTTGCCAGGGAGGAGCGGGGAGCTGTTTTTT
TRBV5-1	TRBJ2-7	.	.	CASSLAAGGYSYEQYF	TGCGCCAGCAGCTTGGCCGCTGGGGGGTATTCCTACGAGCAGTACTTC
TRBV10-3	TRBJ1-6	TRBD1	.	CAISGWDRGRSPLHF	TGTGCCATCAGTGGTTGGGACAGGGGCCGCTCACCCCTCCACTTT
TRBV12-3/TRBV12-4	TRBJ1-2	.	.	CASSLDTYGYTF	TGTGCCAGCAGTTTAGACACCTATGGCTACACCTTC
TRBV6-1	TRBJ2-2	.	.	CASSEAQGGNTGELFF	TGTGCCAGCAGTGAAGCGCAGGGAGGGAACACCGGGGAGCTGTTTTTT
TRBV7-3	TRBJ2-1	.	.	CASSPGSDYNEQFF	TGTGCCAGCAGCCCGGGGTCGGACTACAATGAGCAGTTCTTC
TRBV7-2	TRBJ1-2	.	.	CASSLAPDYGYTF	TGTGCCAGCAGCTTAGCACCGGACTATGGCTACACCTTC
TRBV28	TRBJ2-5	.	once	CASTPGNGETQYF	TGTGCCAGCACCCCTGGTAACGGGGAGACCCAGTACTTC
TRBV5-4	TRBJ1-1	TRBD1	.	CASRPDRESPEAFF	TGTGCCAGCAGGCCGGACAGGGAAAGCCCTGAAGCTTTCTTT
TRBV6-5	TRBJ1-1	.	.	CASSYSPRQMNTEAFF	TGTGCCAGCAGTTACTCCCCCCGACAGATGAACACTGAAGCTTTCTTT
TRBV9	TRBJ2-5	TRBD2	.	CASSASGGARETQYF	TGTGCCAGCAGCGCTAGCGGGGGGGCCCGGGAGACCCAGTACTTC
TRBV3-1/TRBV3-2	TRBJ1-2	TRBD1	.	CASSFAGQYGYTF	TGTGCCAGCAGCTTTGCGGGACAGTATGGCTACACCTTC
TRBV7-9	TRBJ2-3	TRBD2	once	CASSLERLAGRLDTQYF	TGTGCCAGCAGCTTAGAGCGACTAGCGGGGCGATTGGATACGCAGTATTTT
TRBV6-2/TRBV6-3	TRBJ2-1	.	.	CASSFVADPYNEQFF	TGTGCCAGCAGTTTCGTAGCTGACCCCTACAATGAGCAGTTCTTC
TRBV24-1	TRBJ1-2	.	.	CATSDQGFNYGYTF	TGTGCCACCAGTGATCAGGGGTTTAACTATGGCTACACCTTC
TRBV11-1	TRBJ1-3	.	.	CASSYGGGSGNTIYF	TGTGCCAGCAGCTACGGCGGGGGCTCTGGAAACACCATATATTTT
TRBV2	TRBJ1-1	.	.	CASSEGDKYTEAFF	TGTGCCAGCAGTGAAGGGGACAAATACACTGAAGCTTTCTTT
TRBV19	TRBJ1-1	TRBD1	.	CASSIDRVSVAFF	TGTGCCAGTAGTATCGACAGGGTTTCGGTAGCTTTCTTT
TRBV5-5	TRBJ2-5	TRBD2	.	CASSSPERGRLETQYF	TGTGCCAGCAGTTCTCCTGAGCGGGGCAGACTGGAGACCCAGTACTTC
TRBV12-3/TRBV12-4	TRBJ1-4	.	.	CASSSGMVEKLFF	TGTGCCAGCAGCTCAGGAATGGTTGAAAAACTGTTTTTT
TRBV5-4	TRBJ1-3	TRBD1	.	CASSRELGTAGNTIYF	TGTGCCAGCAGCCGGGAACTAGGGACAGCTGGAAACACCATATATTTT
TRBV9	TRBJ2-2	.	.	CASSVETKNTGELFF	TGTGCCAGCAGCGTAGAGACAAAGAACACCGGGGAGCTGTTTTTT
TRBV29-1	TRBJ1-1	.	few	CSAWSRGHAFF	TGCAGCGCCTGGAGTCGGGGACACGCTTTCTTT
TRBV9	TRBJ2-1	TRBD1	.	CASSPGTGVDNEQFF	TGTGCCAGCAGCCCGGGGACAGGGGTGGACAATGAGCAGTTCTTC
TRBV12-3/TRBV12-4	TRBJ1-6	.	.	CASRTGGNSPLHF	TGTGCCAGCAGGACAGGCGGTAATTCACCCCTCCACTTT
TRBV21-1	TRBJ2-7	.	.	CASSKVPRIPATYEQYF	TGTGCCAGCAGCAAAGTCCCGAGAATCCCCGCAACCTACGAGCAGTACTTC
TRBV3-1/TRBV3-2	TRBJ1-1	TRBD1	.	CASRLRTGNTEAFF	TGTGCCAGCAGGTTGAGGACAGGGAACACTGAAGCTTTCTTT
TRBV6-5	TRBJ1-1	.	.	CASSRGGAGNTEAFF	TGTGCCAGCAGTCGAGGAGGGGCGGGGAACACTGAAGCTTTCTTT
TRBV6-1	TRBJ2-3	TRBD2	.	CASSEASGGSADTQYF	TGTGCCAGCAGTGAAGCGTCGGGGGGGTCGGCAGATACGCAGTATTTT
TRBV4-2	TRBJ2-2	TRBD2	once	CASSQGRGDNTGELFF	TGTGCCAGCAGCCAGGGGCGGGGGGATAACACCGGGGAGCTGTTTTTT
TRBV19	TRBJ2-2	.	.	CASSKGLIGELFF	TGTGCCAGTAGTAAGGGGTTGATCGGGGAGCTGTTTTTT
TRBV24-1	TRBJ2-2	.	.	CATSDWGAGELFF	TGTGCCACCAGTGATTGGGGCGCCGGGGAGCTGTTTTTT
TRBV10-1	TRBJ1-5	.	few	CASSEQRNQPQHF	TGCGCCAGCAGTGAACAGAGAAATCAGCCCCAGCATTTT
TRBV2	TRBJ2-3	.	few	CASSEVAVDTQYF	TGTGCCAGCAGTGAAGTGGCAGTAGATACGCAGTATTTT
TRBV7-9	TRBJ2-1	.	.	CASSLGGSRQFF	TGTGCCAGCAGCTTAGGAGGGAGCCGACAGTTCTTC
TRBV7-2	TRBJ2-7	TRBD1	.	CASSQGQFLPYEQYF	TGTGCCAGCAGCCAGGGACAGTTCCTCCCCTACGAGCAGTACTTC
TRBV28	TRBJ1-5	.	.	CASSPGQFNQPQHF	TGTGCCAGCAGCCCCGGACAGTTCAATCAGCCCCAGCATTTT
TRBV27	TRBJ2-1	.	.	CASSSRTTERYNEQFF	TGTGCCAGCAGTTCTCGGACTACCGAGAGGTACAATGAGCAGTTCTTC
TRBV6-5	TRBJ1-1	.	few	CASKDLPNTEAFF	TGTGCCAGCAAGGACTTACCGAACACTGAAGCTTTCTTT